Only a few counts were recorded for the clone carrying this TCR beta chain. Its antigen remains unidentified. This entry comes from a study of CD8 T cells in ankylosing spondylitis. CDR1 and CDR2 from the germline V gene are MNHEY and SMNVEV (reference sequence). This CDR3 contains 13 residues. After removal of 6 bases from V and 7 bases from J, the junction contained 6 bases not matched to a gene. General study results and limits: Disease-linked clones were CD8+ and relatively rare in peripheral blood.

A quantitative 5'-RACE method, one with molecular barcodes, was used to make TCR beta libraries. MiXCR, run by TCRdb on the 5' RACE reads, gives a single entry per CDR3 protein. In the table there are roughly 200,000 distinct CDR3 sequences, over 10% of which are singletons. This clonotype originated in a male donor with ankylosing spondylitis or in good health (not recorded which). J is TRBJ2-7 and V is TRBV27; 10 bases map to TRBD2. Sequenced sample: blood, either unsorted or a sorted T cell fraction (not recorded which). The CDR3 DNA reads as TGTGCCAGCAGCTCGGGACTAGCGTGGGAGCAGTACTTC. Translation gives CASSSGLAWEQYF.